These T cell receptor beta chains were read from a single sample in a study of blood T cell repertoires in COVID-19. Profiled with immunoSEQ multiplex PCR; TCRdb holds only in-frame clones, not every one. The table shows around 110,000 clones, with 80% to 85% occurring only once. Sample: peripheral blood. The source of these receptors is a man between 65 and 85 years old with acute or convalescent COVID-19. Both conserved end residues are part of each CDR3. D genes are given only for firm matches. Rows give clone size only sometimes, using once, few, many, or a class for an expanded clone.

d_call,clone_size,v_call,j_call,cdr3_aa,cdr3_nt
-,-,TRBV28,TRBJ1-5,CASSVPGRGYQPQHF,TGTGCCAGCAGTGTCCCAGGGAGGGGGTATCAGCCCCAGCATTTT
TRBD1,-,TRBV18,TRBJ2-2,CASSTRQGADTGELFF,TGTGCCAGCTCAACACGGCAGGGGGCGGACACCGGGGAGCTGTTTTTT
-,-,TRBV5-4,TRBJ1-2,CASSPGQSYGYTF,TGTGCCAGCAGTCCAGGGCAGAGCTATGGCTACACCTTC
TRBD1,-,TRBV2,TRBJ1-6,CASSPRGDSPLHF,TGTGCCAGCAGTCCCAGGGGGGATTCACCCCTCCACTTT
TRBD1,-,TRBV5-1,TRBJ2-5,CASSTLDREETQYF,TGCGCCAGCAGCACACTGGACAGGGAAGAGACCCAGTACTTC
TRBD1,-,TRBV3-1/TRBV3-2,TRBJ2-2,CASSRRQGASGELFF,TGTGCCAGCAGCCGCCGACAGGGGGCGAGCGGGGAGCTGTTTTTT
-,-,TRBV10-3,TRBJ2-1,CASSSENNEQFF,TGTGCCAGTTCGAGTGAAAACAATGAGCAGTTCTTC
-,once,TRBV21-1,TRBJ2-4,CASIKSRPEATTKNIQYF,TGTGCCAGCATTAAAAGCCGACCCGAGGCAACAACCAAAAACATTCAGTACTTC
-,-,TRBV3-1/TRBV3-2,TRBJ1-1,CASSQLLNTEAFF,TGTGCCAGCAGCCAACTCTTGAACACTGAAGCTTTCTTT
-,-,TRBV9,TRBJ1-3,CASSVADFSGNTIYF,TGTGCCAGCAGCGTAGCAGACTTCTCTGGAAACACCATATATTTT
TRBD2,-,TRBV5-1,TRBJ2-7,CASSLALAGGLTSYEQYF,TGCGCCAGCAGCTTGGCCCTAGCGGGAGGACTTACATCCTACGAGCAGTACTTC
-,-,TRBV2,TRBJ2-1,CASSALTSYNEQFF,TGTGCCAGCAGTGCCCTAACCTCCTACAATGAGCAGTTCTTC
-,-,TRBV5-6,TRBJ2-5,CASSLAGRAQETQYF,TGTGCCAGCAGCTTGGCAGGCAGGGCCCAAGAGACCCAGTACTTC
TRBD1,-,TRBV4-1,TRBJ2-6,CASSQTGGRGRSGANVLTF,TGCGCCAGCAGCCAAACCGGGGGCAGGGGGCGGTCTGGGGCCAACGTCCTGACTTTC
TRBD2,-,TRBV11-3,TRBJ2-1,CASSSGGSNNEQFF,TGTGCCAGCTCAAGCGGGGGGTCGAACAATGAGCAGTTCTTC
-,-,TRBV18,TRBJ2-5,CASSPLSVFQETQYF,TGTGCCAGCTCACCACTCTCCGTATTCCAAGAGACCCAGTACTTC
TRBD2,once,TRBV6-2/TRBV6-3,TRBJ2-1,CASSYPTSGRDNEQFF,TGTGCCAGCAGTTACCCCACTAGCGGGAGAGACAATGAGCAGTTCTTC
TRBD2,-,TRBV2,TRBJ2-5,CASRPRLAGVRETQYF,TGTGCCAGCAGGCCCAGACTAGCGGGAGTTAGAGAGACCCAGTACTTC
-,-,TRBV6-5,TRBJ1-5,CASAPDSSNQPQHF,TGTGCCAGTGCCCCAGACAGCAGCAATCAGCCCCAGCATTTT
TRBD2,-,TRBV6-5,TRBJ2-3,CASSYDTSGRDTQYF,TGTGCCAGCAGTTATGACACTAGCGGGAGAGATACGCAGTATTTT
TRBD1,-,TRBV25-1,TRBJ2-7,CASSDFGQGAYEQYF,TGTGCCAGCAGTGATTTCGGACAGGGGGCCTACGAGCAGTACTTC
-,-,TRBV5-6,TRBJ2-3,CASSFLRLQNTDTQYF,TGTGCCAGCAGCTTTCTTCGTCTACAGAACACAGATACGCAGTATTTT
TRBD2,-,TRBV11-2,TRBJ2-5,CASRRTSGSQETQYF,TGTGCCAGCAGACGGACTAGCGGGAGCCAAGAGACCCAGTACTTC
-,few,TRBV5-4,TRBJ2-1,CASDRGSPGNEQFF,TGTGCCAGCGACCGAGGGTCCCCCGGAAATGAGCAGTTCTTC
TRBD1,once,TRBV19,TRBJ2-1,CASSSTGVSYNEQFF,TGTGCCAGTAGCTCCACAGGGGTTTCATACAATGAGCAGTTCTTC
-,-,TRBV3-1/TRBV3-2,TRBJ2-7,CASSSQGGRAQQYF,TGTGCCAGCAGCAGCCAAGGAGGAAGGGCTCAGCAGTACTTC
-,-,TRBV5-1,TRBJ2-2,CATRKGFNTGELFF,TGCGCCACCCGAAAGGGGTTTAACACCGGGGAGCTGTTTTTT
-,-,TRBV30,TRBJ1-6,CAWSARENSPLHF,TGTGCCTGGAGTGCACGGGAGAATTCACCCCTCCACTTT
-,-,TRBV11-2,TRBJ1-6,CASTLNRFLNSPLHF,TGTGCCAGCACCTTGAACAGGTTCCTTAATTCACCCCTCCACTTT
TRBD2,-,TRBV10-1,TRBJ2-7,CASSAGGSSYEQYF,TGCGCCAGCAGTGCGGGGGGGAGCTCCTACGAGCAGTACTTC
-,-,TRBV5-6,TRBJ2-2,CASSLGGANTGELFF,TGTGCCAGCAGCTTGGGGGGCGCGAACACCGGGGAGCTGTTTTTT
TRBD1,-,TRBV5-1,TRBJ1-1,CASSELTGVGTEAFF,TGCGCCAGCAGCGAGTTGACAGGGGTTGGGACTGAAGCTTTCTTT
TRBD2,once,TRBV6-5,TRBJ2-7,CASSPGLAASYEQYF,TGTGCCAGCAGCCCCGGACTAGCGGCGTCCTACGAGCAGTACTTC
-,-,TRBV7-9,TRBJ1-4,CASIRGMGEKLFF,TGTGCCAGCATCCGGGGGATGGGTGAAAAACTGTTTTTT
TRBD1,-,TRBV11-1,TRBJ1-1,CASSLRRGRIVTEAFF,TGTGCCAGCAGCTTACGGAGGGGGCGTATTGTCACTGAAGCTTTCTTT
TRBD1,-,TRBV5-1,TRBJ2-1,CASSLVSGQGYNEQFF,TGCGCCAGCAGCTTGGTTAGTGGACAGGGATACAATGAGCAGTTCTTC
-,-,TRBV28,TRBJ2-7,CASRDTTTYEQYF,TGTGCCAGCAGGGACACTACTACCTACGAGCAGTACTTC
-,-,TRBV5-1,TRBJ1-1,CASSKAPNTEAFF,TGCGCCAGCAGTAAAGCCCCGAACACTGAAGCTTTCTTT
-,-,TRBV29-1,TRBJ2-7,CSGTGPSYEQYF,TGCAGCGGAACAGGGCCGTCCTACGAGCAGTACTTC
TRBD1,-,TRBV11-2,TRBJ1-1,CASTFYRDRGTEAFF,TGTGCCAGCACCTTTTATCGGGACAGGGGGACTGAAGCTTTCTTT
TRBD2,-,TRBV12-3/TRBV12-4,TRBJ2-1,CASRNLRGGEFF,TGTGCCAGCAGAAACCTCCGCGGGGGGGAGTTCTTC
-,-,TRBV21-1,TRBJ1-2,CASSKRGTGGRGTNYGYTF,TGTGCCAGCAGCAAACGAGGGACAGGGGGCCGGGGGACTAACTATGGCTACACCTTC